This T cell receptor beta chain emerged from a study of response to subunit inactivated influenza vaccine. This clonotype was observed at least ten times. Antigen: not known. Germline values: CDR1 DFQATT, CDR2 SNEGSKA (reference sequence). This CDR3 is built from 12 residues. Broader study findings: The authors offered the suggestion that each seasonal influenza vaccination recruits few new T cells.

Each CDR3 protein is one row after TCRdb ran MiXCR on the RT-PCR reads. The data contain approximately 530,000 distinct CDR3 sequences, 10% to 15% of them seen just once; the ten biggest clones take up around 13%. Specimen: PBMCs from blood, collected about 6 weeks after vaccination. The chain has TRBV20-1 and TRBJ2-5, with D possibly TRBD2 on 6 matching bases. The source is a man aged 50 or older who received an inactivated influenza vaccine. The CDR3 region is CSAIRWGGTQYF. In DNA form, the CDR3 reads TGCAGCGCCATTAGATGGGGAGGGACCCAGTACTTC.